This T cell receptor beta chain was profiled in a study of blood T cell repertoires in COVID-19. For the study at large: Acute-phase and convalescent COVID-19 samples originated in the United States, Italy and Spain.

The CDR3 consists of 15 residues. The germline V gene has CDR1 SGDLS and CDR2 YYNGEE. The V and J ends lost 0 bases and 2 bases respectively, with 9 bases between them. The protocol was immunoSEQ multiplex PCR, while the TCRdb copy is restricted to in-frame clones and leaves out a portion. This repertoire shows 150,000 to 200,000 clones, just under 90% found once; its top ten account for around 1%. This sequence was found in a woman aged 18-29 years who had recovered from COVID-19. Sequencing input: peripheral blood. The V gene is TRBV9, the J gene TRBJ1-5; D perhaps matches TRBD1 (6 bases). The CDR3 nucleotides are TGTGCCAGCAGCGTAGCGGCAGGGGGCAATCAGCCCCAGCATTTT. Its protein is CASSVAAGGNQPQHF.